Presented here are 23 T cell receptor beta chains from one specimen sequenced in a study of blood T cell repertoires in COVID-19. The repertoire was sequenced with immunoSEQ multiplex PCR; TCRdb's copy has only in-frame clones and lacks some. The sample has about 110,000 clones, over 55% seen once. The sample consisted of peripheral blood. These receptor sequences come from a human donor with acute or convalescent COVID-19. The donor label of this sample is uncertain.

As regards this clone: One junction end disagrees with the germline gene, perhaps due to a read error. The chain joins TRBV7-7 to TRBJ1-3; 7 bases line up with TRBD1. This CDR3 comprises 13 residues. CDR1 and CDR2 (germline): SSHAT, FNYEAQ (reference sequence). The CDR3: CASSQTGTDTIYF. The CDR3 DNA reads as TGTGCTAGCAGCCAGACAGGGACCGACACCATATATTTT.

The chain couples TRBV18 to TRBJ1-2; possible D gene TRBD1, 6 bases. The germline V and J ends were trimmed by 2 bases and 0 bases, with 16 bases remaining between them. The CDR3 covers 17 residues. Per germline, CDR1 KGHSH and CDR2 LQKENI. The CDR3 loop reads CASSPVRGNGPNYGYTF. For the CDR3, the DNA is TGTGCCAGCTCACCAGTGAGGGGGAATGGTCCTAACTATGGCTACACCTTC.

V and J are TRBV7-8 and TRBJ2-4; 8 bases are shared with TRBD2. The CDR3 runs 16 residues. The J segment lost 1 base and the V segment lost 5 bases, leaving 7 bases of the junction unmatched. Germline V gene sequence: CDR1 SGHVS, CDR2 FQNEAQ. As DNA, the CDR3 is TGTGCCAGCAGCCCCCTGCGGGAGGTGGCCAAAAACATTCAGTACTTC. Residues: CASSPLREVAKNIQYF.

The chain joins TRBV10-2 to TRBJ1-5; possible D gene TRBD1, 6 bases. The CDR3 runs 13 residues. V shed 5 bases and J shed 7 bases, with 12 bases lying between them. The germline V gene has CDR1 WSHSY and CDR2 SAAADI. This chain's CDR3 is CASSRDIGQPQHF. The CDR3 DNA is TGCGCCAGCAGTCGGGACATCGGGCAGCCCCAGCATTTT.

This chain uses TRBV5-6 with TRBJ1-1; D possibly corresponds to TRBD1 (5 bases). There are 13 residues in the CDR3. Trimming left V 1 base short and J 5 bases short, with 9 bases between. Germline V gives CDR1 SGHDT, CDR2 YYEEEE. The DNA of the CDR3 is TGTGCCAGCAGCTTGACCGCAGGGACTGAAGCTTTCTTT. Amino acids: CASSLTAGTEAFF.

J is TRBJ2-1 and V is TRBV2, with TRBD2 identical over 9 bases. This CDR3 comprises 18 residues. CDR1 and CDR2 (germline): SNHLY, FYNNEI. With 6 bases clipped from V and 4 bases from J, the junction kept 16 bases outside the gene matches. The CDR3 DNA reads TGTGCCAGCAGGATGGTTGGTGGGGCTAGCGGGGTATACAATGAGCAGTTCTTC. It specifies CASRMVGGASGVYNEQFF.

This chain joins TRBV28 and TRBJ1-5; no clear D. Between the trimmed V and J ends, which lost 6 bases and 6 bases, there was a span of 15 bases. Germline-derived CDR1 and CDR2 are MDHEN and SYDVKM. The CDR3 is 14 residues long. The CDR3 region is CASRYSSPTQPQHF. As DNA, the CDR3 is TGTGCCAGCAGGTACAGCAGTCCCACTCAGCCCCAGCATTTT.

The genes are TRBV6-4 and TRBJ2-7; 10 bases align to TRBD1. V shed 2 bases, J shed 9 bases, and the junction held 22 bases outside the gene matches. From germline, CDR1 is MRHNA and CDR2 SNTAGT. This CDR3 is 19 amino acids long. The CDR3 reads CASSDPKRTRTGGFFGQYV. The CDR3 bases are TGTGCCAGCAGTGACCCCAAACGTACCAGGACAGGGGGTTTTTTTGGGCAGTACGTC.

The J gene is TRBJ2-3, the V gene TRBV5-1, with unresolved D. CDR3 length: 12 amino acids. Germline CDR1 is SGHRS and CDR2 is YFSETQ. Deletions cut 0 bases from V and 14 bases from J, with 13 bases between. The CDR3 loop reads CASSLANQAPYF. DNA for the CDR3: TGCGCCAGCAGCTTGGCTAACCAGGCTCCGTATTTT.

This clone was detected only a few times. The chain combines TRBV9 with TRBJ2-1; 7 bases align to TRBD2. Trimming took 2 bases from V and 15 from J; bases not matched to a gene: 17. The CDR3 is 15 residues long. Germline CDR1 reads SGDLS; CDR2 reads YYNGEE. CDR3 DNA sequence: TGTGCCAGCAGCGTCGACGGGACTAACCCGTCCCATGCGTTCTTC. Its protein is CASSVDGTNPSHAFF.

The V gene is TRBV7-2, the J gene TRBJ1-3, with unresolved D. The CDR3 loop spans 15 amino acids. Trimming stripped 5 bases from V and 1 base from J, with 12 bases between. Germline V gene sequence: CDR1 SGHTA, CDR2 FQGNSA. The CDR3 loop reads CASSPYLVSGNTIYF. The CDR3 nucleotides read TGTGCCAGCAGCCCCTATTTGGTTTCTGGAAACACCATATATTTT.

This clone was counted between two and nine times. The rearrangement links TRBV9 to TRBJ2-2; possible D gene TRBD2, 6 bases. With 4 bases removed from V and 6 bases from J, the gap between germline ends came to 10 bases. The CDR3 covers 13 residues. CDR1 is SGDLS and CDR2 is YYNGEE in the germline V gene. The CDR3 spells CASSTGGSGELFF. The CDR3 DNA is TGTGCCAGCAGCACCGGGGGTTCCGGGGAGCTGTTTTTT.

This chain connects TRBV19 to TRBJ2-4, with 7 positions matching TRBD1. V shed 3 bases, J shed 8 bases, and the junction held 16 bases outside the gene matches. CDR1 is LNHDA, CDR2 SQIVND, per germline (reference sequence). The CDR3 totals 17 residues. CDR3 protein: CASSIGWIDRAGYIQYF. DNA of the CDR3: TGTGCCAGTAGTATTGGTTGGATCGACAGGGCGGGTTACATTCAGTACTTC.

This chain links TRBV27 with TRBJ1-2, with 7 positions matching TRBD1. The V and J ends lost 4 bases and 8 bases, in that order; junction bases with no gene match: 10. Germline assignment: CDR1 MNHEY and CDR2 SMNVEV (reference sequence). The CDR3 totals 14 residues. The CDR3 nucleotides are TGTGCCAGCAGTTCCCCGGGTAGGGGGCTCGGCTACACCTTC. Protein sequence: CASSSPGRGLGYTF.

The rearrangement joins TRBV7-9 to TRBJ2-7; 7 nucleotides align to TRBD2. Trimming cost V 3 bases and J 5 bases; bases outside gene matches: 1. CDR1 and CDR2 (germline): SEHNR, FQNEAQ (reference sequence). This CDR3 region has 12 residues. CDR3 residues: CASSFGTNEQYF. CDR3 bases: TGTGCCAGCAGCTTCGGGACTAACGAGCAGTACTTC.

Note on this clone: Germline and junction disagree at one end, which may indicate a read error. This sequence joins TRBV5-1 and TRBJ2-7; D is perhaps TRBD1 (6 bases). The CDR3 sequence is 15 residues long. Germline values: CDR1 SGHRS, CDR2 YFSETQ. CDR3 loop: CASMGPEQGTYKQYF. The CDR3 DNA is TGCGCCAGCATGGGGCCGGAACAGGGAACCTACAAGCAGTACTTC.

The chain combines TRBV14 with TRBJ1-2; 7 nucleotides align to TRBD1. Losses at the gene ends were 4 bases for V and 4 bases for J; bases not matched to a gene: 9. This CDR3 contains 15 residues. Germline loops: CDR1 SGHDN, CDR2 FVKESK. Written as DNA, the CDR3 is TGTGCCAGCAGCCGACTGACAGGGAGCGCCTATGGCTACACCTTC. Its translation: CASSRLTGSAYGYTF.

The chain links TRBV9 to TRBJ2-5, with D tentatively TRBD2 (6 bases). The V and J ends lost 5 bases and 5 bases respectively, with 13 bases between them. The CDR3 has 13 residues. CDR1 SGDLS and CDR2 YYNGEE come from the germline V gene. In nucleotides, the CDR3 is TGTGCCAGCAGGGGGGACCGGGGGGAGACCCAGTACTTC. Translating gives CASRGDRGETQYF.

The rearrangement uses TRBV30 and TRBJ2-1; 7 bases match TRBD2. The CDR3 is made up of 12 amino acids. The germline V gene encodes CDR1 GTSNPN and CDR2 SVGIG (reference sequence). J gave up 8 bases and V 4 bases, and 5 bases lay outside the gene matches. CDR3 amino acids: CAWTPAGHEQFF. The DNA of the CDR3 is TGTGCCTGGACACCAGCGGGGCATGAGCAGTTCTTC.

This clone occurred once. This chain joins TRBV11-2 and TRBJ2-3; 12 bases map to TRBD2. Per germline, CDR1 SGHAT and CDR2 FQNNGV. The CDR3 totals 16 residues. V shed 5 bases, J shed 0 bases, and the junction held 3 bases outside the gene matches. The DNA of the CDR3 is TGTGCCAGCAGCCTACTAGCGGGGGGAAGCACAGATACGCAGTATTTT. Its translation is CASSLLAGGSTDTQYF.

The chain employs TRBV5-1 and TRBJ2-1; TRBD1 is a possible D gene (6 bases). V gave up 0 bases and J gave up 0 bases, with 10 bases separating them. CDR1 and CDR2 from the germline V gene are SGHRS and YFSETQ. This CDR3 has 16 residues. The CDR3 spells CASSLATGSSYNEQFF. In DNA form, the CDR3 reads TGCGCCAGCAGCTTGGCCACAGGGTCCTCCTACAATGAGCAGTTCTTC.

The CDR3 reads CASVQRDTIYEQYF. In nucleotides, the CDR3 is TGCGCCAGCGTACAACGGGACACCATCTACGAGCAGTACTTC. The chain employs TRBV5-1 and TRBJ2-7; D perhaps matches TRBD1 (6 bases). This CDR3 spans 14 amino acids. The V and J ends lost 7 bases and 3 bases respectively, with 17 bases between them. CDR1 and CDR2 from the germline V gene are SGHRS and YFSETQ.

This clone was seen more than once but under ten times. The chain joins TRBV19 to TRBJ2-3, with D hard to call. This CDR3 has 15 residues. Germline V gene sequence: CDR1 LNHDA, CDR2 SQIVND (reference sequence). Trimming removed 2 bases from V and 2 bases from J, with 11 bases in between. CDR3 sequence: CASSILEDSTDTQYF. CDR3 DNA sequence: TGTGCCAGTAGTATACTCGAAGACTCCACAGATACGCAGTATTTT.